This entry lists 27 T cell receptor beta chains sequenced from one sample in a study of memory CD4+ T cells and cytomegalovirus serostatus. Sequenced by immunoSEQ multiplex PCR; TCRdb stores in-frame clones only, minus some. The table lists roughly 84,000 clones, 65% to 85% of them singletons. The sort gate was single viable CD3+CD4+CD8-CD45RO+ cells for memory CD4+ T cells. Sequencing used memory CD4+ T cells from blood. The source of these receptors is an adult in good health and CMV-seronegative.

The chain joins TRBV6-5 to TRBJ1-6; TRBD1 aligns across 8 bases. After removal of 2 bases from V and 12 bases from J, the junction contained 12 bases not matched to a gene. Germline CDR1 reads MNHEY; CDR2 reads SVGAGI. This CDR3 is 16 amino acids long. CDR3 sequence reads: CASSYTRTGPGRPLHF. The CDR3 bases are TGTGCCAGCAGTTACACAAGGACAGGGCCTGGTCGACCCCTCCACTTT.

V usage is TRBV11-2 and J usage is TRBJ2-6; D remains unclear. Germline V gives CDR1 SGHAT, CDR2 FQNNGV. This CDR3 has 16 residues. Trimming removed 5 bases from V and 0 bases from J, with 11 bases in between. CDR3 residues: CASSPQAFSGANVLTF. The CDR3 DNA sequence: TGTGCCAGCAGCCCCCAAGCCTTCTCTGGGGCCAACGTCCTGACTTTC.

The rearrangement links TRBV30 to TRBJ1-3; the D is unclear. The germline gives CDR1 GTSNPN, CDR2 SVGIG (reference sequence). The CDR3 runs to 14 residues. Trimming removed 1 base at V and 0 bases at J, with 7 bases between. CDR3 coding DNA: TGTGCCTGGAGTGGGGTCTTCTCTGGAAACACCATATATTTT. Translating it yields CAWSGVFSGNTIYF.

This chain joins TRBV5-6 and TRBJ1-5; D might be TRBD1 (5 bases). The CDR3 has 16 residues. V lost 1 base to trimming and J lost 3 bases, with 14 bases between them. Looked up from germline, CDR1 is SGHDT and CDR2 is YYEEEE. CDR3 sequence reads: CASSLPPRASNQPQHF. The CDR3 DNA reads as TGTGCCAGCAGCTTGCCTCCCAGGGCCTCCAATCAGCCCCAGCATTTT.

This chain joins TRBV5-5 and TRBJ1-5, with TRBD1 as a possible D gene (6 bases). Germline CDR1 is SGHKS and CDR2 is YYEKEE (reference sequence). The CDR3 runs to 16 residues. V shed 0 bases and J shed 3 bases, with 13 bases lying between them. The CDR3: CASSLGRQVVNQPQHF. CDR3 nucleotides: TGTGCCAGCAGCTTGGGGAGACAGGTAGTCAATCAGCCCCAGCATTTT.

V is TRBV5-1 and J is TRBJ2-7; a possible D gene is TRBD2 (6 bases). V was trimmed by 1 base and J by 5 bases, leaving 13 bases between them. The CDR3 extends over 14 amino acids. Germline V gene sequence: CDR1 SGHRS, CDR2 YFSETQ. The CDR3 loop is CASSLFRGNNEQYF. The CDR3, as DNA: TGCGCCAGCAGCTTGTTCCGGGGGAACAACGAGCAGTACTTC.

The genes are TRBV9 and TRBJ1-2, with D perhaps matching TRBD1 (5 bases). CDR3 size: 14 residues. The germline V gene has CDR1 SGDLS and CDR2 YYNGEE. The V end lost 0 bases, the J end lost 3 bases, and 9 bases lay between the germline ends. CDR3 DNA: TGTGCCAGCAGCGTAGGGGGCAGTGACTATGGCTACACCTTC. Translation gives CASSVGGSDYGYTF.

Only one count was recorded for this clone. The gene calls are TRBV18 and TRBJ2-5, with TRBD1 identical over 8 bases. Germline-derived CDR1 and CDR2 are KGHSH and LQKENI. The ends lost 0 bases at V and 5 bases at J; junction bases unmatched: 5. The CDR3 runs to 15 residues. The CDR3 DNA is TGTGCCAGCTCACCACCCAGGGGGCGCGAGGAGACCCAGTACTTC. Translated, it gives CASSPPRGREETQYF.

The chain joins TRBV7-2 to TRBJ1-5; 8 bases map to TRBD1. This CDR3 is 16 amino acids long. Germline CDR1 SGHTA, CDR2 FQGNSA. V lost 5 bases, J lost 8 bases, and 14 bases stayed unmatched. The DNA for the CDR3 is TGTGCCAGCAGCCGAAGCGCCGGGACAGGAACAGAGCCCCAGCATTTT. Protein sequence: CASSRSAGTGTEPQHF. Together with reference TRBV7-2 and TRBJ1-5, the CDR3 gives the full variable domain: GAGVSQSPSNKVTEKGKDVELRCDPISGHTALYWYRQSLGQGLEFLIYFQGNSAPDKSGLPSDRFSAERTGGSVSTLTIQRTQQEDSAVYLCASSRSAGTGTEPQHFGDGTRLSIL.

V and J are TRBV28 and TRBJ1-2; D is possibly TRBD1 (6 bases). V dropped 7 bases and J dropped 6 bases, with 21 bases sitting between them. Germline values: CDR1 MDHEN, CDR2 SYDVKM. The CDR3 loop spans 15 amino acids. The CDR3 protein is CASTEEAGDGHGYTF. The CDR3 coding sequence is TGTGCCAGCACGGAAGAGGCAGGGGATGGGCATGGCTACACCTTC.

This clone was seen a few times. The V and J genes are TRBV18 and TRBJ1-1, with 7 bases fitting TRBD1. The germline V gene has CDR1 KGHSH and CDR2 LQKENI. This CDR3 comprises 15 residues. V trimming: 3 bases; J trimming: 3 bases; junction bases outside the gene matches: 7. The CDR3 region is CASSPRRDSHTEAFF. CDR3 nucleotide sequence: TGTGCCAGCTCACCGCGGAGGGACAGTCACACTGAAGCTTTCTTT.

The rearrangement uses TRBV2 and TRBJ1-1; 7 nucleotides line up with TRBD1. Germline lookup yields CDR1 SNHLY and CDR2 FYNNEI. V trimming: 5 bases; J trimming: 6 bases; junction bases outside the gene matches: 9. The CDR3 extends over 14 amino acids. CDR3 DNA sequence: TGTGCCAGCAGTCTGACAGGGACGTCGGCTGAAGCTTTCTTT. This gives the protein CASSLTGTSAEAFF.

This chain links TRBV10-3 with TRBJ1-3; D uncertain. Germline values: CDR1 ENHRY, CDR2 SYGVKD. The CDR3 consists of 16 residues. Trimming left V 5 bases short and J 0 bases short, with 14 bases between. CDR3 amino acids: CAISTEGQSSGNTIYF. The CDR3 nucleotides read TGTGCCATCAGTACCGAGGGTCAGAGCTCTGGAAACACCATATATTTT.

The J gene is TRBJ1-4, the V gene TRBV11-1; no firm D call. Per the germline V gene, CDR1 is SGHAT and CDR2 is FQDESV (reference sequence). V dropped 5 bases and J dropped 7 bases, with 11 bases sitting between them. This CDR3 is 13 amino acids long. The CDR3 region is CASSPGEGEKLFF. CDR3 sequence (DNA): TGTGCCAGCAGCCCTGGAGAAGGTGAAAAACTGTTTTTT.

The V call is TRBV18, the J call TRBJ1-5, with TRBD1 matching over 8 bases. Losses at the gene ends were 4 bases for V and 5 bases for J; bases not matched to a gene: 4. Germline V gene sequence: CDR1 KGHSH, CDR2 LQKENI. The CDR3 is 14 residues long. The CDR3 DNA reads TGTGCCAGCTCACTGGACAGGGCAGATCAGCCCCAGCATTTT. It specifies CASSLDRADQPQHF.

The chain recombines TRBV18 with TRBJ2-7, with TRBD1 matching 10 bases. CDR1 KGHSH and CDR2 LQKENI come from the germline V gene. The CDR3 loop spans 14 amino acids. V was clipped by 4 bases and J by 3 bases; unmatched bases: 3. The CDR3 is CASSLRTGGYEQYF. CDR3 nucleotides: TGTGCCAGCTCACTGAGGACAGGGGGCTACGAGCAGTACTTC.

The chain joins TRBV19 to TRBJ1-1; D is undetermined. The germline V and J ends were trimmed by 4 bases and 1 base, with 7 bases remaining between them. The germline V gene encodes CDR1 LNHDA and CDR2 SQIVND (reference sequence). The CDR3 contains 13 residues. The CDR3 nucleotides read TGTGCCAGTAGTACTAACAAGAACACTGAAGCTTTCTTT. Amino acids: CASSTNKNTEAFF. The full variable domain, its missing parts supplied by reference TRBV19 and TRBJ1-1, is DGGITQSPKYLFRKEGQNVTLSCEQNLNHDAMYWYRQDPGQGLRLIYYSQIVNDFQKGDIAEGYSVSREKKESFPLTVTSAQKNPTAFYLCASSTNKNTEAFFGQGTRLTVV.

This chain links TRBV30 with TRBJ1-3, with D hard to call. The CDR3 loop spans 13 amino acids. Germline lookup yields CDR1 GTSNPN and CDR2 SVGIG (reference sequence). Trimming stripped 2 bases from V and 5 bases from J, with 10 bases between. CDR3 coding DNA: TGTGCCTGGAGTTATGGACGCCGAAACACCATATATTTT. Protein: CAWSYGRRNTIYF. Full variable domain (missing parts from reference TRBV30 and TRBJ1-3): SQTIHQWPATLVQPVGSPLSLECTVEGTSNPNLYWYRQAAGRGLQLLFYSVGIGQISSEVPQNLSASRPQDRQFILSSKKLLLSDSGFYLCAWSYGRRNTIYFGEGSWLTVV.

The CDR3 spells CASSWTSGGAGEQYF. The CDR3 DNA reads as TGCGCCAGCAGCTGGACTAGCGGGGGGGCGGGCGAGCAGTACTTC. This chain links TRBV5-1 with TRBJ2-7; 15 bases match TRBD2. The trim removed 3 bases at V and 6 bases at J, leaving 4 bases unmatched. Germline CDR1 SGHRS, CDR2 YFSETQ. This CDR3 region has 15 residues.

This rearrangement joins TRBV5-1 to TRBJ2-2; D might be TRBD1 (7 bases). V lost 0 bases to trimming and J lost 4 bases, with 13 bases between them. Germline V lookup: CDR1 SGHRS, CDR2 YFSETQ. CDR3 length: 16 residues. For the CDR3, the DNA is TGCGCCAGCAGCTTGGTTTCTCAGGGGGGCACCGGGGAGCTGTTTTTT. Translation gives CASSLVSQGGTGELFF.

The chain has TRBV28 and TRBJ1-2, with D unresolved. The CDR3 is 11 amino acids. V dropped 4 bases and J dropped 3 bases, with 3 bases sitting between them. Germline V CDR1 and CDR2: MDHEN, SYDVKM. In DNA, the CDR3 is TGTGCCAGCAGTTCAGACTATGGCTACACCTTC. Its translation: CASSSDYGYTF.

The chain carries TRBV2 and TRBJ1-2, with D tentatively TRBD1 (6 bases). Germline V lookup: CDR1 SNHLY, CDR2 FYNNEI. This CDR3 is 12 amino acids long. The germline V and J ends were trimmed by 6 bases and 7 bases, with 12 bases remaining between them. DNA of the CDR3: TGTGCCAGCAGCGGGGGGCAGGGTGGCTACACCTTC. Its protein is CASSGGQGGYTF.

V is TRBV7-9 and J is TRBJ2-1; D gene uncertain. Germline V lookup: CDR1 SEHNR, CDR2 FQNEAQ (reference sequence). This CDR3 contains 15 residues. The V end was cut by 0 bases, the J end by 4 bases, with 10 bases between. For the CDR3, the DNA is TGTGCCAGCAGCTTAGCGGTAGAAGGGTACAATGAGCAGTTCTTC. This gives the protein CASSLAVEGYNEQFF.

This clone was seen at least ten times. V gene TRBV6-1 combines with J gene TRBJ1-2; 7 bases align to TRBD1. V dropped 8 bases and J dropped 4; count of bases not matched to a gene: 7. CDR3 length equals 13 residues. CDR1 and CDR2 from the germline V gene are MNHNS and SASEGT. In nucleotides, the CDR3 is TGTGCCAGCGGGCGGGACAGCTCCTATGGCTACACCTTC. As protein: CASGRDSSYGYTF.

The chain is built from TRBV11-2 and TRBJ2-5; D gene unclear. The V and J ends lost 1 base and 4 bases respectively, with 13 bases between them. The CDR3 spans 15 residues. Germline-derived CDR1 and CDR2 are SGHAT and FQNNGV. The chain's CDR3 is CASSLGAYGRETQYF. In DNA, the CDR3 is TGTGCCAGCAGCTTAGGGGCCTACGGGCGAGAGACCCAGTACTTC.

The V and J genes are TRBV4-2 and TRBJ2-5, with a possible D match to TRBD1 (6 bases). V was pared by 9 bases and J by 2 bases, with 13 bases between. The CDR3 covers 13 residues. The germline gives CDR1 LGHNA, CDR2 YNFKEQ. The CDR3 loop reads CASSRGDQETQYF. The CDR3, as DNA: TGTGCCAGTTCCAGGGGAGATCAAGAGACCCAGTACTTC.

This CDR3 is CASSPRQGSYGYTF. The CDR3 region has the DNA TGTGCCAGCAGCCCACGACAGGGTTCCTATGGCTACACCTTC. The rearrangement joins TRBV9 to TRBJ1-2, with TRBD1 matching 7 bases. This CDR3 contains 14 residues. V lost 4 bases and J lost 4; bases outside the gene matches: 7. The germline gives CDR1 SGDLS, CDR2 YYNGEE.